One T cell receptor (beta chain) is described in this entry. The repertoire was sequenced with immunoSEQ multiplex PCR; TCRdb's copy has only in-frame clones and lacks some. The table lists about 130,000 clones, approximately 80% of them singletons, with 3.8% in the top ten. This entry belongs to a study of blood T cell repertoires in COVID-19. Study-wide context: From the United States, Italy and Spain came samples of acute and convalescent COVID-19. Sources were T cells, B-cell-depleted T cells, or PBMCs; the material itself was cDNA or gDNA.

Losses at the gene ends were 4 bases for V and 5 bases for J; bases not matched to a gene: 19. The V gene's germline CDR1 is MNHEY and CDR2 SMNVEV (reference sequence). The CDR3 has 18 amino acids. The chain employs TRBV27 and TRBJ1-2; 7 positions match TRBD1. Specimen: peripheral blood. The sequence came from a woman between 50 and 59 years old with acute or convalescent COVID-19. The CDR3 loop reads CASSSHPYSAGTVYGYTF. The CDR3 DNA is TGTGCCAGCAGTTCGCATCCATACTCCGCCGGGACAGTTTATGGCTACACCTTC.